A selection of T cell receptor beta chains follows, all from one sample in a study of blood T cells in healthy people across ages. Each CDR3 protein is one row after TCRdb ran MiXCR on the 5' RACE reads. The repertoire holds fewer than 1.5 million distinct CDR3 sequences, with 42% as singletons. Sequencing was carried out using blood. The receptors shown here come from a woman between 18 and 30 years old in good health. Both conserved end residues are part of each CDR3. D genes are given only for firm matches. Clone size is not always given. Where it is, it says once, few, many or a class for expanded clones.

J gene: TRBJ2-3; D gene: TRBD2; V gene: TRBV7-2; clone size: .; CDR3 DNA: TGTGCCAGCAGCGAAGGACTAGGGAACACAGATACGCAGTATTTT; CDR3 protein: CASSEGLGNTDTQYF
J gene: TRBJ2-3; D gene: TRBD2; V gene: TRBV7-9; clone size: few; CDR3 DNA: TGTGCCAGCAGCGATTCAGCTAGCGGTGATTCAAACACGCAGTATTTT; CDR3 protein: CASSDSASGDSNTQYF
J gene: TRBJ1-2; D gene: .; V gene: TRBV5-1; clone size: .; CDR3 DNA: TGCGCCAGCAGCCTCGGGACGTTAATCAGCGGTAGCTATGGCTACACCTTC; CDR3 protein: CASSLGTLISGSYGYTF
J gene: TRBJ2-1; D gene: TRBD2; V gene: TRBV12-3/TRBV12-4; clone size: .; CDR3 DNA: TGTGCCAGCAGTTTAGGGGTTAGCGGGAATGGTGAGCAGTTCTTC; CDR3 protein: CASSLGVSGNGEQFF
J gene: TRBJ2-1; D gene: .; V gene: TRBV9; clone size: few; CDR3 DNA: TGTGCCAGCAGCGTAGCTGTAGGGGCCGCTACGAGCTCCTACAATGAGCAGTTCTTC; CDR3 protein: CASSVAVGAATSSYNEQFF
J gene: TRBJ1-6; D gene: .; V gene: TRBV29-1; clone size: many; CDR3 DNA: TGCAGCCCCTATCGGGGTCTAAATTCACCCCTCCACTTT; CDR3 protein: CSPYRGLNSPLHF
J gene: TRBJ1-6; D gene: .; V gene: TRBV4-2; clone size: once; CDR3 DNA: TGTGCCAGCAGCCTGTTTGAGTGGGGACAAAAGGGGTCACCCCCCCACTTT; CDR3 protein: CASSLFEWGQKGSPPHF
J gene: TRBJ1-2; D gene: TRBD1; V gene: TRBV3-1; clone size: few; CDR3 DNA: TGTGCCAGCGAAGGGACAGGCACTAACTATGGCTACACCTTC; CDR3 protein: CASEGTGTNYGYTF
J gene: TRBJ2-1; D gene: TRBD2; V gene: TRBV20-1; clone size: few; CDR3 DNA: TGCAGTGCCCCCGTGGGGCTAGCGGGAGGGAAGTCCTACAATGAGCAGTTCTTC; CDR3 protein: CSAPVGLAGGKSYNEQFF
J gene: TRBJ2-7; D gene: TRBD1; V gene: TRBV18; clone size: few; CDR3 DNA: TGTGCCAGCTCACCGGGACAGGTCTCCTACGAGCAGTACTTC; CDR3 protein: CASSPGQVSYEQYF
J gene: TRBJ2-1; D gene: .; V gene: TRBV7-2; clone size: few; CDR3 DNA: TGTGCCAGCAGCTTAAGGTTAACAGACCATGAGCAGTTCTTC; CDR3 protein: CASSLRLTDHEQFF
J gene: TRBJ2-7; D gene: .; V gene: TRBV7-2; clone size: few; CDR3 DNA: TGTGCCAGCAGCTTCGATTCAGGAATTAGCTCCTACAATGAGCAGTACTTC; CDR3 protein: CASSFDSGISSYNEQYF
J gene: TRBJ1-1; D gene: .; V gene: TRBV29-1; clone size: once; CDR3 DNA: TGCAGCGTTGAAAACCGGGGGGGTCTCACTGAAGCTTTCTTT; CDR3 protein: CSVENRGGLTEAFF
J gene: TRBJ2-7; D gene: TRBD1; V gene: TRBV2; clone size: .; CDR3 DNA: TGTGCCAGCAGCCGACCGGGACAGGGGCTCGGGAACCAGAACTACGAGCAGTACTTC; CDR3 protein: CASSRPGQGLGNQNYEQYF
J gene: TRBJ2-2; D gene: TRBD1; V gene: TRBV5-5; clone size: .; CDR3 DNA: TGTGCCAGCAGCTTGGCAAATACAGGGGACACCGGGGAGCTGTTTTTT; CDR3 protein: CASSLANTGDTGELFF
J gene: TRBJ2-1; D gene: TRBD2; V gene: TRBV25-1; clone size: .; CDR3 DNA: TGTGCCAGCAGTGACAATCCGGCGACTAGCGGGAATGAGCAGTTCTTC; CDR3 protein: CASSDNPATSGNEQFF
J gene: TRBJ2-2; D gene: .; V gene: TRBV20-1; clone size: .; CDR3 DNA: TGCAGTGCTTTGGGGTCAGCCACCGGGGAGCTGTTTTTT; CDR3 protein: CSALGSATGELFF
J gene: TRBJ2-3; D gene: TRBD1; V gene: TRBV5-5; clone size: .; CDR3 DNA: TGTGCCAGCAGCCATGGGGATACAGGGGGCTCAGATACGCAGTATTTT; CDR3 protein: CASSHGDTGGSDTQYF
J gene: TRBJ1-2; D gene: TRBD1; V gene: TRBV20-1; clone size: .; CDR3 DNA: TGCAGTGCTAGAGATCATGGACAGGGGAACTATGGCTACACCTTC; CDR3 protein: CSARDHGQGNYGYTF
J gene: TRBJ1-2; D gene: TRBD1; V gene: TRBV12-3/TRBV12-4; clone size: few; CDR3 DNA: TGTGCCAGCAGCTATCAGGGGGACAGGGGCTACACCTTC; CDR3 protein: CASSYQGDRGYTF
J gene: TRBJ2-7; D gene: .; V gene: TRBV7-2; clone size: few; CDR3 DNA: TGTGCCAGCAGCCCTTTGATTGCCGACCCCCCCTACGAGCAGTACTTC; CDR3 protein: CASSPLIADPPYEQYF
J gene: TRBJ2-1; D gene: TRBD1; V gene: TRBV20-1; clone size: few; CDR3 DNA: TGCAGTGCCATGACCGGGACAGCTAACTACAATGAGCAGTTCTTC; CDR3 protein: CSAMTGTANYNEQFF
J gene: TRBJ2-1; D gene: .; V gene: TRBV20-1; clone size: once; CDR3 DNA: TGCAGTGCTATTGGGGACTCCTACAATGAGCGGTACTTC; CDR3 protein: CSAIGDSYNERYF
J gene: TRBJ2-7; D gene: .; V gene: TRBV7-9; clone size: .; CDR3 DNA: TGTGCCAGCAGCCAAGGGGGGTACTCCTACGAGCAGTACTTC; CDR3 protein: CASSQGGYSYEQYF
J gene: TRBJ2-3; D gene: .; V gene: TRBV20-1; clone size: .; CDR3 DNA: TGCAGTGCTACCTTAACAGATACGCAGTATTTT; CDR3 protein: CSATLTDTQYF
J gene: TRBJ2-7; D gene: .; V gene: TRBV7-8; clone size: .; CDR3 DNA: TGTGCCAGCAGCTTGGAGGTAGGCTATCGCGAGCAGTACTTC; CDR3 protein: CASSLEVGYREQYF
J gene: TRBJ2-7; D gene: TRBD1; V gene: TRBV29-1; clone size: .; CDR3 DNA: TGCAGCGTTCCCACTCTAGGGGGACAGGGCTCCGAGCAGTACTTC; CDR3 protein: CSVPTLGGQGSEQYF
J gene: TRBJ2-1; D gene: .; V gene: TRBV4-1; clone size: .; CDR3 DNA: TGCGCCAGCAGCTACCAGGCGGGGTCTTACAATGAGCAGTTCTTC; CDR3 protein: CASSYQAGSYNEQFF
J gene: TRBJ2-7; D gene: .; V gene: TRBV6-6; clone size: once; CDR3 DNA: TGTGCCAGCAGAGGGGGGCCTACCCTCTACGAGCAGTACTTC; CDR3 protein: CASRGGPTLYEQYF
J gene: TRBJ2-7; D gene: TRBD1; V gene: TRBV4-1; clone size: .; CDR3 DNA: TGCGCCAGCAGCCAAGATGCCGGGACAGGGTTCAACGAGCAGTACTTC; CDR3 protein: CASSQDAGTGFNEQYF
J gene: TRBJ2-4; D gene: TRBD1; V gene: TRBV3-1; clone size: .; CDR3 DNA: TGTGCCAGCAACCGCACGACAGGGGCCAAAAACATTCAGTACTTC; CDR3 protein: CASNRTTGAKNIQYF
J gene: TRBJ2-2; D gene: TRBD2; V gene: TRBV4-2; clone size: .; CDR3 DNA: TGTGCCAGCAGCCAAGATCTGACTAGCGGGGGGGCCTGGACCGGGGAGCTGTTTTTT; CDR3 protein: CASSQDLTSGGAWTGELFF
J gene: TRBJ1-1; D gene: TRBD1; V gene: TRBV28; clone size: once; CDR3 DNA: TGTGCCAGCAGTTTGCCAGGGGGCAAATTTTTGAACACTGAAGCTTTCTTT; CDR3 protein: CASSLPGGKFLNTEAFF
J gene: TRBJ2-2; D gene: TRBD2; V gene: TRBV20-1; clone size: .; CDR3 DNA: TGCAGTGCCCCTAGCGGGAGCAGCACCGGGGAGCTGTTTTTT; CDR3 protein: CSAPSGSSTGELFF
J gene: TRBJ1-4; D gene: TRBD1; V gene: TRBV10-3; clone size: .; CDR3 DNA: TGTGCCATCAGTGATAGCACCGGGACAGGAGGATCAACTAATGAAAAACTGTTTTTT; CDR3 protein: CAISDSTGTGGSTNEKLFF
J gene: TRBJ2-4; D gene: .; V gene: TRBV6-2/TRBV6-3; clone size: .; CDR3 DNA: TGTGCCAGCAGTTACTCTAGGGGGGTGGCAAACATTCAGTACTTC; CDR3 protein: CASSYSRGVANIQYF
J gene: TRBJ1-2; D gene: .; V gene: TRBV5-1; clone size: .; CDR3 DNA: TGCGCCAGCAGCTTGGCATATGGAGGGGAAGGCGGCTACACCTTC; CDR3 protein: CASSLAYGGEGGYTF
J gene: TRBJ2-1; D gene: .; V gene: TRBV9; clone size: .; CDR3 DNA: TGTGCCAGCAGCGGTGGGTCCCCGCGGGGCAATGAGCAGTTCTTC; CDR3 protein: CASSGGSPRGNEQFF
J gene: TRBJ1-4; D gene: .; V gene: TRBV20-1; clone size: few; CDR3 DNA: TGCAGTGCGAATGGGCAGACCAAGCCAGAAAAACTGTTTTTT; CDR3 protein: CSANGQTKPEKLFF
J gene: TRBJ2-1; D gene: .; V gene: TRBV12-3/TRBV12-4; clone size: .; CDR3 DNA: TGTGCCAGCAGTTTTTGGGTCAGGGGTAACAGCTCCTACAATGAGCAGTTCTTC; CDR3 protein: CASSFWVRGNSSYNEQFF
J gene: TRBJ2-1; D gene: .; V gene: TRBV11-2; clone size: few; CDR3 DNA: TGTGCCAGCAGCTCCCCCGGTATTGTCGCCGAGGGTTCCTACAATGAGCAGTTCTTC; CDR3 protein: CASSSPGIVAEGSYNEQFF